Ten or more counts support the clone carrying this T cell receptor (beta chain). Each CDR3 protein gets one entry after TCRdb re-called the RT-PCR reads with MiXCR. This table has about 700,000 distinct CDR3 sequences, approximately 14% appearing once. With 4 bases removed from V and 10 bases from J, the gap between germline ends came to 10 bases. CDR3 length equals 11 residues. What was sequenced was memory CD4+ T cells from blood. The J gene is TRBJ1-1, the V gene TRBV12-3 or TRBV12-4, with D tentatively TRBD1 (6 bases). This clonotype was obtained from a female donor in good health, serving as a healthy control. CDR3 residues: CASSWGGAAFF. CDR3 in DNA: TGTGCCAGCAGTTGGGGGGGCGCAGCTTTCTTT.